This TCR beta chain was retrieved from a study of T cell responses to AZD1222 COVID-19 vaccine. Study-wide findings and caveats: AZD1222 recipients seropositive at baseline numbered only five to seven.

About this clone: No antigen is known for it.

V was clipped by 7 bases and J by 5 bases, with 12 bases between them. Germline assignment: CDR1 MNHGY and CDR2 SAAAGT. The CDR3 is made up of 13 amino acids. Sequenced by immunoSEQ multiplex PCR; TCRdb stores in-frame clones only, minus some. The profile covers 120,000 or so clones, with roughly 88% appearing a single time and approximately 5.4% taken by the ten largest. The sample consisted of peripheral blood, taken on day 0 of AZD1222 vaccination. This clonotype originated in an adult in good health. The V gene is TRBV6-8, the J gene TRBJ2-1, with TRBD2 as a possible D gene (6 bases). CDR3 DNA: TGTGCCAGCATTCATAAGCGGGACAATGAGCAGTTCTTC. This codes for CASIHKRDNEQFF.